This TCR beta chain was observed in a study of T cells in Graves' hyperthyroidism and ophthalmopathy (dated by TCRdb to about 2019). Study-wide context: Peripheral blood samples were taken at initial diagnosis, before any treatment was given. The paper reports TCR Vbeta CDR3 sequencing of 130 to 150 peripheral blood samples: 43 ophthalmopathy, 75 to 80 hyperthyroidism and approximately 17 progressor patients. In addition, the study compared T-cell repertoires in thyroid tissue and in blood from 6 or 7 Graves' hyperthyroidism patients. Prospective prediction of ophthalmopathy was tested in an independent validation cohort of 18 to 20 hyperthyroidism patients and some 17 patients who later progressed to ophthalmopathy. To identify TCR V-J signatures that set the groups apart, the researchers used a discovery cohort of 100 patients, made up of roughly 45 with Graves' ophthalmopathy and 57 with stable Graves' hyperthyroidism. For training and testing, the 80 to 100 patients in the discovery cohort were randomly divided in a 7:3 ratio. Following sampling, methimazole starting at 30 mg daily was given to hyperthyroidism patients, and high-dose intravenous methylprednisolone was given to ophthalmopathy patients. The paper as a whole reports these results and caveats: A model built on a 13 V-J signature distinguished ophthalmopathy from stable hyperthyroidism, reaching 85% to 90% sensitivity and about 81% specificity in cross-validation and 80%/75% in testing. Most expanded thyroid clonotypes (frequency above 0.001) were also found in blood, which suggests that blood repertoires may mirror thyroid immune responses. In validation, the model predicted progression to ophthalmopathy a median of approximately 6.3 months before onset, with over 60% sensitivity and roughly 73% specificity. No statistical method was used to fix the sample size in advance, and group allocation was not hidden from the investigators.

Stable Graves' hyperthyroidism was defined as no progression to ophthalmopathy during 18 months of follow-up. Hyperthyroidism patients were aged 18 to 65 years and newly diagnosed, with disease duration of less than 2 months. Any patient with an uncontrolled infection, another autoimmune disease, pregnancy or lactation was excluded. Diagnoses were established on the basis of clinical symptoms, serum thyroxine and TRAb, thyroid ultrasound, and orbital computed tomography. PBMCs were separated from over 9 ml of fresh peripheral blood using Ficoll-Paque density gradient centrifugation. Total RNA was extracted with Trizol reagent, and quality was checked on an Agilent 2100 Bioanalyzer. The TCR beta CDR3 regions were amplified from the RNA transcripts. The first round of RT-PCR for the TCR CDR3 was performed with the HTBI primer set and the Qiagen OneStep RT-PCR kit. A second multiplex PCR round built the libraries, followed by size selection and purification. Sequencing of the libraries was done on an Illumina HiSeq2000 using paired-end 100 bp reads. Per the authors' processing: Raw data were processed with SOAPnuke, discarding reads with adapters, uncalled bases, mean Phred below 15, or no exact constant-primer or identifier match. High-quality paired reads were merged using COPE v1.2.5, and each unique nucleotide sequence was defined as a clonotype. MiTCR v1.1 was used to align clonotypes to the IMGT TRBV, TRBD and TRBJ reference segments. The analysis was restricted to V-J combinations with a frequency above 0.0001, which together covered over 99% of the repertoires. A TCS score was defined as the ratio between F50 (clonal expansion) and ExV (chaos), using BLOSUM62-based TCRdist between CDR3 peptides within each V-J. Welch's t-statistics and random forest reduced several hundred V-J features to around 14, which were used in a naive Bayes classifier (R e1071). Using fastp trimming at Q25 and MiXCR clonotype assembly, TCRdb reanalyzed the public sequencing data and kept in-frame beta chains. One record per CDR3 amino acid sequence lists the most common genes and DNA. TCRdb's processing, not the authors', yielded these V and J calls. The sample profile shows roughly 630,000 distinct CDR3 sequences; roughly 14% of them were found once. Approximately 7% of the sample lies in the top ten.

This clonotype showed up many times. There is no known antigen for this receptor. One base away there is no much larger clone; base qualities are not given. V loses 0 bases, J loses 1 base, and the germline ends lie 12 bases apart. From the cysteine up to the phenylalanine, the CDR3 has a length of 16 residues. The entry retains the CDR3 DNA only, 48 bases that are in frame from base 1. CDR1 and CDR2 are drawn from the germline V gene (reference sequence): LGHDT, YNNKEL. The specimen was blood. This receptor chain uses TRBV3-1 and TRBJ1-2; TRBD1 is perhaps the D gene, given 5 matching bases. This receptor was obtained from a young woman with Graves' hyperthyroidism. The DNA sequence is as follows: TGTGCCAGCAGCCAAGACTCAGGGTGGGATAACTATGGCTACACCTTC. Its product reads: CASSQDSGWDNYGYTF.